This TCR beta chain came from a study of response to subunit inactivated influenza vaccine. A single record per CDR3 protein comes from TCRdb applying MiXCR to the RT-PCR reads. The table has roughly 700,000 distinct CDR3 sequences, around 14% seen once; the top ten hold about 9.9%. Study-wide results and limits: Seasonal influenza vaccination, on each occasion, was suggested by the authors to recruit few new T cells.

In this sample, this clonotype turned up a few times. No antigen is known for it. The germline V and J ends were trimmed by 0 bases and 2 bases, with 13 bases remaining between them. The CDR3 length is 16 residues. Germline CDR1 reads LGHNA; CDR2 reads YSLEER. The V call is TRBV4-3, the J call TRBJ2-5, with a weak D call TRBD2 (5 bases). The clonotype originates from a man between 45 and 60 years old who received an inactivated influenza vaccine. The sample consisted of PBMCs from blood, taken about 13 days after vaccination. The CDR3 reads CASSQDWTRVQETQYF. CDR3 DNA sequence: TGCGCCAGCAGCCAAGATTGGACGAGGGTACAAGAGACCCAGTACTTC.